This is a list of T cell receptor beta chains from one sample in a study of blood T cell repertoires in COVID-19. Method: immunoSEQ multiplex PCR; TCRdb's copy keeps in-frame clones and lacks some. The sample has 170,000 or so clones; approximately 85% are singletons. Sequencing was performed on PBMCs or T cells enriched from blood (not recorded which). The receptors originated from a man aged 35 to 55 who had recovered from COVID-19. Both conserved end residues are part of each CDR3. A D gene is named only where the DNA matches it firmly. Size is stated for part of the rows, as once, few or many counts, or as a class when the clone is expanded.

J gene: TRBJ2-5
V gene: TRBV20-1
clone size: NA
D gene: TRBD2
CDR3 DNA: TGCAGTGCTAGTAGTGCTAGCGGTCCGGCCCAGTACTTC
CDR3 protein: CSASSASGPAQYF

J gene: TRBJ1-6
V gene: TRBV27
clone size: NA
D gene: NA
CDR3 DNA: TGTGCCAGCAGTTTAATAAAATCACCCCTCCACTTT
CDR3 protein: CASSLIKSPLHF

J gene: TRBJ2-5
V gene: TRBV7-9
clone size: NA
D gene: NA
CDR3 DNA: TGTGCCAGCAGCTTACCCTGGGGCAGACAAGAGACCCAGTACTTC
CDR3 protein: CASSLPWGRQETQYF

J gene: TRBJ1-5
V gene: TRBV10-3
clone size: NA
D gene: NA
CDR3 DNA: TGTGCCATCAGTGAGTCTTTGGGGGGGTATCGGCCCCAGCATTTT
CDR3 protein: CAISESLGGYRPQHF

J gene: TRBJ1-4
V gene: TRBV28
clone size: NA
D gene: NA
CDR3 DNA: TGTGCCGCGAGAAGGGGTTCTCGTTCGGAAAAACTGTTTTTT
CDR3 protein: CAARRGSRSEKLFF

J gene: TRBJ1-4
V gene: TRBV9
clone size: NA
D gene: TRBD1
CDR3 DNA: TGTGCCAGCAGCGTAGCCTACGGGACAGGGGAAAAACTGTTTTTT
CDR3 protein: CASSVAYGTGEKLFF

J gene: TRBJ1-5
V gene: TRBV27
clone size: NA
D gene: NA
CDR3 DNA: TGTGCCAGCAGTCCAAACCCCTCGGGCAGGGGACAATATAGCAATCAGCCCCAGCATTTT
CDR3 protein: CASSPNPSGRGQYSNQPQHF

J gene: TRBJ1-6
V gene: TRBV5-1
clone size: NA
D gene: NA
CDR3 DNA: TGCGCCAGCAGCTTTACCCGGACTGGATCACCCCTCCACTTT
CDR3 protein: CASSFTRTGSPLHF

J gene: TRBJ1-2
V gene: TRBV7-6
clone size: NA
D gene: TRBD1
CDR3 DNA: TGTGCCAGCAGCTTAGTTGGGACAGGGGATGGCTACACCTTC
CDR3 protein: CASSLVGTGDGYTF

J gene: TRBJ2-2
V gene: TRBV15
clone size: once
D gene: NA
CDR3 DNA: TGTGCCACCCGGGGGTGGGCTAGTCGAAACACCGGGGAGCTGTTTTTT
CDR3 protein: CATRGWASRNTGELFF

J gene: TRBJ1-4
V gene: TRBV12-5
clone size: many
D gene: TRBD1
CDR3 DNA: TGTGCTAGTGGTCCTGGGACAGGTTCAACTAATGAAAAACTGTTTTTT
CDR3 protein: CASGPGTGSTNEKLFF

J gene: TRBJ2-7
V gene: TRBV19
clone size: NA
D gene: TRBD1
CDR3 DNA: TGTGCCAGTAGTATAGGATACACTCCCGGGACAGACTACGAGCAGTACTTC
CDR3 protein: CASSIGYTPGTDYEQYF

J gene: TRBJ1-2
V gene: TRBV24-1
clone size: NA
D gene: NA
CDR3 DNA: TGTGCCACCAGTGGTGCGGCCGATGGCTACACCTTC
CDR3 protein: CATSGAADGYTF

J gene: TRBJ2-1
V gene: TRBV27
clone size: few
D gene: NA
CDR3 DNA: TGTGCCAGCAGTCCTGACAGGGTTCGGGGGAATGAGCAGTTCTTC
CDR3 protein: CASSPDRVRGNEQFF

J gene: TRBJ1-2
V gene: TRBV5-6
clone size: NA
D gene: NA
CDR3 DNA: TGTGCCAGCAGCTTGGCCTCGGGTTCGGGTGGCTACACCTTC
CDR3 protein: CASSLASGSGGYTF

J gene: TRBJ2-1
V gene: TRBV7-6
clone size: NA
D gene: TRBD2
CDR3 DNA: TGTGCCAGCAGCGAGATATCGGGACTAGCGGGTAACGAGCAGTTCTTC
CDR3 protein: CASSEISGLAGNEQFF

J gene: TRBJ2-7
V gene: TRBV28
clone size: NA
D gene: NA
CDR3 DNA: TGTGCCAGCATCCCAGGAGTCTTAACTAGCTCCTACGAGCAGTACTTC
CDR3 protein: CASIPGVLTSSYEQYF

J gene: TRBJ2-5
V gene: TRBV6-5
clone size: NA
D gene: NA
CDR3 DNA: TGTGCCAGCAGTTCGGAGTTCCAAGAGACCCAGTACTTC
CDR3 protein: CASSSEFQETQYF

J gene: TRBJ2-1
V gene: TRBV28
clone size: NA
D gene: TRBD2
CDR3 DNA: TGTGCCAGCAGACCCCCGGAGGGTAGCGGGAGAATTTACAATGAGCAGTTCTTC
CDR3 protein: CASRPPEGSGRIYNEQFF

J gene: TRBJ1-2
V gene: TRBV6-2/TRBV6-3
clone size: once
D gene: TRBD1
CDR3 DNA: TGTGCCAGCAGTTACCCGGGACAGTACTACACCTTC
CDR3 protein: CASSYPGQYYTF

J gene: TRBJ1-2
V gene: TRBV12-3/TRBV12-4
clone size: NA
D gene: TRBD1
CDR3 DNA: TGTGCCAGCAGCCGAGGACAGGGTTACGGCTACACCTTC
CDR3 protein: CASSRGQGYGYTF

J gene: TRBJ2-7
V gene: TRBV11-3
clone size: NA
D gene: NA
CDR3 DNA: TGTGCCAGCAGCTTAGAGTCAGGCTACGAGCAGTACTTC
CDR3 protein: CASSLESGYEQYF

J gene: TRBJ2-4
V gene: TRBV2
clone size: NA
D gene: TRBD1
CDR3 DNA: TGTGCCAGCAGACAACGACAGGGCTATCTCGACATAGCCAAAAACATTCAGTACTTC
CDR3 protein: CASRQRQGYLDIAKNIQYF

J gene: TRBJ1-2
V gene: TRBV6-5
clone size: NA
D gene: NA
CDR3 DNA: TGTGCCAGCAGGAGGGAGAACTATGGCTACACCTTC
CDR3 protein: CASRRENYGYTF

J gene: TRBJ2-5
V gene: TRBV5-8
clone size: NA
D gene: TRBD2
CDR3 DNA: TGTGCCAGCAGCTTTCCTAGCGGTCAAGAGACCCAGTACTTC
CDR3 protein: CASSFPSGQETQYF

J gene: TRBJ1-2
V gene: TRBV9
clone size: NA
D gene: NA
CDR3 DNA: TGTGCCAGCAGCGTATTGACAGCGAGCAGCGATGGCTACACCTTC
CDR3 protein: CASSVLTASSDGYTF

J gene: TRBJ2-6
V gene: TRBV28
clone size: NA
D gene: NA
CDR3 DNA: TGTGCCAGCAGAATATCTGGGGCCAACGTCCTGACTTTC
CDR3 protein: CASRISGANVLTF

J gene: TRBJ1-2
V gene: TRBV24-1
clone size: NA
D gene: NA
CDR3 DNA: TGTGCCACCAGTGATCATCAGGGATTCGGCTACACCTTC
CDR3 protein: CATSDHQGFGYTF